The 32 T cell receptor beta chains below come from one sample, sequenced in a study of blood T cell repertoires in COVID-19. Generated by immunoSEQ multiplex PCR, the TCRdb table keeps only in-frame clones and is missing some. The sample has 200,000 to 300,000 clones, under 85% seen once. Sequenced material: peripheral blood. All receptors derive from a young man who had recovered from COVID-19.

The chain joins TRBV18 to TRBJ2-7; perhaps TRBD1 as D (6 bases). This CDR3 is 14 amino acids long. In germline, CDR1 is KGHSH, CDR2 LQKENI. V was clipped by 3 bases and J by 4 bases, with 13 bases between them. The CDR3 here is CASSPTTGSYEQYV. In DNA, the CDR3 is TGTGCCAGCTCACCGACTACAGGGAGTTACGAGCAGTACGTC.

CDR3 in amino acids: CASLSRDPIDNTEAFF. The CDR3 nucleotides read TGTGCCAGCCTGTCGCGGGACCCCATTGATAACACTGAAGCTTTCTTT. V and J are TRBV27 and TRBJ1-1, with D perhaps TRBD1 (5 bases). V was shortened by 8 bases and J by 2 bases, with 21 bases between the two germline ends. The CDR3 contains 16 residues. The germline gives CDR1 MNHEY, CDR2 SMNVEV (reference sequence).

V and J are TRBV12-5 and TRBJ2-3, with 8 bases that match TRBD1. V lost 3 bases and J lost 5; bases outside the gene matches: 7. CDR3 size: 15 residues. Germline lookup yields CDR1 LGHNT and CDR2 FRNRAP. CDR3 nucleotide sequence: TGTGCTAGTGGTTTAGGGACAGGAGGAGGAGATACGCAGTATTTT. The encoded protein is CASGLGTGGGDTQYF.

The chain combines TRBV18 with TRBJ1-3, with TRBD1 identical over 10 bases. Germline V gives CDR1 KGHSH, CDR2 LQKENI. The CDR3 runs 16 residues. The junction had 6 bases not matched to a gene; V was cut back by 6 bases and J by 1 base. CDR3 sequence reads: CASSSGTGDSGNTIYF. In DNA, the CDR3 is TGTGCCAGCTCTTCCGGGACAGGGGATTCTGGAAACACCATATATTTT.

The CDR3 bases are TGTGCCAGCAGCTTCGAGGGAGCTGAAGCTTTCTTT. This gives the protein CASSFEGAEAFF. The V call is TRBV7-2, the J call TRBJ1-1; D is undetermined. V lost 3 bases and J lost 6, with 8 bases in between. The CDR3 extends over 12 amino acids. CDR1 SGHTA and CDR2 FQGNSA come from the germline V gene.

The V gene is TRBV9, the J gene TRBJ2-5; unclear D gene. Trimming took off 2 bases at V and 3 bases at J, with 8 bases between the two ends. The CDR3 is 13 residues long. CDR1 and CDR2 (germline): SGDLS, YYNGEE. CDR3 DNA: TGTGCCAGCAGCGTCGGGTCCAAAGAGACCCAGTACTTC. This translates into CASSVGSKETQYF.

The chain couples TRBV7-3 to TRBJ2-3; unclear D gene. The CDR3 extends over 14 amino acids. Per germline, CDR1 SGHTA and CDR2 FQGTGA. The ends were cut back, 2 bases at V and 0 bases at J, with 6 bases in the middle. The chain's CDR3 is CASSLSHSTDTQYF. The CDR3, as DNA: TGTGCCAGCAGCTTATCACACAGCACAGATACGCAGTATTTT.

DNA of the CDR3: TGTGCCAGTAGTGGGACTGGGTTTGGAGATACGCAGTATTTT. It is translated as CASSGTGFGDTQYF. The chain is built from TRBV19 and TRBJ2-3; D may be TRBD2 (6 bases). CDR3 length: 14 amino acids. The V gene's germline CDR1 is LNHDA and CDR2 SQIVND (reference sequence). Trimming removed 5 bases at V and 5 bases at J, with 14 bases between.

V usage is TRBV6-1 and J usage is TRBJ2-3, with D possibly TRBD2 on 6 matching bases. Trimming shortened V by 3 bases and J by 5 bases, and 15 bases separated the two germline ends. The CDR3 sequence is 15 residues long. From germline, CDR1 is MNHNS and CDR2 SASEGT. The CDR3 spells CASSDVAGLVDTQYF. Here the CDR3 DNA reads TGTGCCAGCAGTGATGTGGCGGGGTTGGTAGATACGCAGTATTTT.

The chain combines TRBV2 with TRBJ1-3; D remains unclear. The CDR3 sequence is 14 residues long. The V end was cut by 2 bases, the J end by 0 bases, with 5 bases between. From germline, CDR1 is SNHLY and CDR2 FYNNEI. As DNA, the CDR3 is TGTGCCAGCAGTGAAATCCTCTCTGGAAACACCATATATTTT. Its protein product is CASSEILSGNTIYF. Filled out from reference TRBV2 and TRBJ1-3, the complete variable domain reads EPEVTQTPSHQVTQMGQEVILRCVPISNHLYFYWYRQILGQKVEFLVSFYNNEISEKSEIFDDQFSVERPDGSNFTLKIRSTKLEDSAMYFCASSEILSGNTIYFGEGSWLTVV.

This clone was detected only once. The CDR3 nucleotides read TGTGGCACTAACAGCGGGGTACTCTCTGGAAACACCATATATTTT. The encoded protein is CGTNSGVLSGNTIYF. This chain uses TRBV28 with TRBJ1-3; D gene uncertain. The CDR3 contains 15 residues. CDR1 MDHEN and CDR2 SYDVKM come from the germline V gene. Combining the CDR3 with reference TRBV28 and TRBJ1-3 gives the whole variable domain DVKVTQSSRYLVKRTGEKVFLECVQDMDHENMFWYRQDPGLGLRLIYFSYDVKMKEKGDIPEGYSVSREKKERFSLILESASTNQTSMYLCGTNSGVLSGNTIYFGEGSWLTVV.

The V call is TRBV5-1, the J call TRBJ2-1; perhaps TRBD2 as D (7 bases). The CDR3 totals 17 residues. CDR1 is SGHRS and CDR2 is YFSETQ in the germline V gene. Trimming cost V 0 bases and J 0 bases, with 13 bases left between them. The CDR3 nucleotides read TGCGCCAGCAGCTTGGTGGGGGGGCGAGGCTCCTACAATGAGCAGTTCTTC. Translating it yields CASSLVGGRGSYNEQFF.

The V and J genes are TRBV7-3 and TRBJ1-2; D perhaps matches TRBD1 (5 bases). CDR1 is SGHTA and CDR2 is FQGTGA in the germline V gene. The CDR3 length is 14 residues. The germline V and J ends were trimmed by 0 bases and 4 bases, with 9 bases remaining between them. The CDR3 region has the DNA TGTGCCAGCAGCTTAACGGAAGGGGCCTATGGCTACACCTTC. Amino acids: CASSLTEGAYGYTF.

The chain is built from TRBV5-4 and TRBJ2-7; D unresolved. Trimming took 4 bases from V and 4 from J, leaving 12 bases between them. This CDR3 has 13 residues. Germline V gene data show CDR1 as SGHNT and CDR2 as YYREEE (reference sequence). The CDR3 sequence is CASSVTPGYEQYF. The DNA for the CDR3 is TGTGCCAGCAGCGTTACCCCGGGTTACGAGCAGTACTTC.

The gene calls are TRBV12-3 or TRBV12-4 and TRBJ2-7; 10 nucleotides match TRBD1. The CDR3 has 12 residues. V trimming: 6 bases; J trimming: 6 bases; junction bases outside the gene matches: 2. CDR3: CASSRDRGEQYV. In DNA, the CDR3 is TGTGCCAGCAGCCGGGACAGGGGCGAGCAGTACGTC.

This chain connects TRBV28 to TRBJ1-5; tentatively, D is TRBD1 (5 bases). The CDR3 is 14 amino acids. In germline, CDR1 is MDHEN, CDR2 SYDVKM. Trimming took off 10 bases at V and 0 bases at J, with 13 bases between the two ends. In DNA, the CDR3 is TGTGCCACCTTGGAAGGGGATAGCAATCAGCCCCAGCATTTT. This encodes CATLEGDSNQPQHF.

In DNA form, the CDR3 reads TGTGCCAGCAGTCTTAGCGGAAATTACGAGCAGTACGTC. Its translation: CASSLSGNYEQYV. The chain has TRBV12-3 or TRBV12-4 and TRBJ2-7, with D possibly being TRBD2 (6 bases). This CDR3 is built from 13 residues. Trimming took off 5 bases at V and 4 bases at J, with 12 bases between the two ends.

DNA of the CDR3: TGTGCCAGCAGCCAAGGGGGTAGGACAGGGGCTGGCTACACCTTC. It specifies CASSQGGRTGAGYTF. The genes are TRBV3-1 (or the pseudogene TRBV3-2) and TRBJ1-2, with 9 bases lining up with TRBD1. CDR1 is LGHDT and CDR2 is YNNKEL in the germline V gene (reference sequence). After removal of 1 base from V and 7 bases from J, the junction contained 7 bases not matched to a gene. This CDR3 has 15 residues.

The chain combines TRBV9 with TRBJ1-2; the D gene is possibly TRBD1 (6 bases). Trimming took 7 bases from V and 4 from J, leaving 11 bases between them. The germline CDR1 and CDR2 sequences are SGDLS and YYNGEE. This CDR3 is 12 amino acids long. The CDR3: CASWRGAYGYTF. CDR3 in DNA: TGTGCCAGCTGGCGGGGGGCCTATGGCTACACCTTC.

V and J are TRBV6-5 and TRBJ2-2; D remains unclear. The CDR3 spans 15 residues. CDR1 is MNHEY, CDR2 SVGAGI, per germline. The V gene lost 0 bases and the J gene lost 8 bases, with 13 bases spanning the gap. CDR3 protein: CASSYSPSMTGELFF. CDR3 sequence (DNA): TGTGCCAGCAGTTACTCGCCCTCTATGACAGGGGAGCTGTTTTTT.

About this clone itself: This specimen includes other DNA sequences encoding the same CDR3. The chain couples TRBV5-1 to TRBJ2-5; 8 positions match TRBD2. The CDR3 is 14 residues long. V trimming: 4 bases; J trimming: 4 bases; junction bases outside the gene matches: 6. In germline, CDR1 is SGHRS, CDR2 YFSETQ. The CDR3 protein is CASSVGGARETQYF. CDR3 coding DNA: TGCGCCAGCAGCGTCGGGGGGGCCAGAGAGACCCAGTACTTC.

The gene calls are TRBV12-3 or TRBV12-4 and TRBJ2-5; no clear D. Trimming took off 4 bases at V and 5 bases at J, with 11 bases between the two ends. The CDR3 loop spans 13 amino acids. The CDR3 nucleotides read TGTGCCAGCAGTTCCAGCGAGATCGAGACCCAGTACTTC. It specifies CASSSSEIETQYF.

The rearrangement links TRBV7-9 to TRBJ1-2, with D perhaps TRBD1 (6 bases). V was shortened by 3 bases and J by 8 bases, with 16 bases between the two germline ends. This CDR3 contains 14 residues. Germline CDR1 reads SEHNR; CDR2 reads FQNEAQ (reference sequence). CDR3 sequence reads: CASSFETGRSGYTF. CDR3 DNA sequence: TGTGCCAGCAGCTTTGAGACAGGACGTTCGGGCTACACCTTC.

The rearrangement uses TRBV29-1 and TRBJ2-5; D not resolved. This CDR3 contains 13 residues. Trimming stripped 4 bases from V and 2 bases from J, with 11 bases between. The germline CDR1 and CDR2 sequences are SQVTM and ANQGSEA. The CDR3 here is CSVAAAGQETQYF. In nucleotides, the CDR3 is TGCAGCGTTGCCGCCGCCGGTCAAGAGACCCAGTACTTC.

CDR3 nucleotide sequence: TGTGCCAGCAACCGACAGGGTGAGAGTGGCTACACCTTC. As protein: CASNRQGESGYTF. This sequence joins TRBV6-5 and TRBJ1-2; 7 nucleotides line up with TRBD1. With V trimmed by 7 bases and J by 7 bases, 9 bases remained unmatched. Germline V gene data show CDR1 as MNHEY and CDR2 as SVGAGI. The CDR3 is made up of 13 amino acids.

The chain uses TRBV10-1 and TRBJ1-1; 9 bases match TRBD1. This CDR3 region has 15 residues. The V gene's germline CDR1 is WNHNN and CDR2 SYGVQD (reference sequence). The junction had 4 bases not matched to a gene; V was cut back by 4 bases and J by 1 base. The CDR3 reads CASSGDREENTEAFF. The CDR3 nucleotides are TGCGCCAGCAGTGGGGACAGGGAGGAGAACACTGAAGCTTTCTTT.

The chain couples TRBV21-1 to TRBJ2-7; the table calls TRBD2, which could not be checked here. TRBV21-1 is a pseudogene. The CDR3 contains 16 residues. The CDR3 sequence is CATRLRGGALVYEQYV. The CDR3 bases are TGTGCCACACGCCTTAGGGGGGGGGCCTTAGTCTACGAGCAGTACGTC.

V gene TRBV7-2 combines with J gene TRBJ2-3, with TRBD2 as a possible D gene (6 bases). V was clipped by 3 bases and J by 9 bases, with 16 bases between them. Per germline, CDR1 SGHTA and CDR2 FQGNSA. The CDR3 consists of 14 residues. CDR3 DNA: TGTGCCAGCAGCTTCCGGGCCCTGGAGGGAACGCAGTATTTT. Protein: CASSFRALEGTQYF. Full variable domain (rest looked up from reference TRBV7-2 and TRBJ2-3): GAGVSQSPSNKVTEKGKDVELRCDPISGHTALYWYRQSLGQGLEFLIYFQGNSAPDKSGLPSDRFSAERTGGSVSTLTIQRTQQEDSAVYLCASSFRALEGTQYFGPGTRLTVL.

The chain uses TRBV6-5 and TRBJ2-5, with 10 nucleotides matching TRBD2. The CDR3 runs 15 residues. From germline, CDR1 is MNHEY and CDR2 SVGAGI. J gave up 2 bases and V 8 bases, and 8 bases lay outside the gene matches. The CDR3 loop reads CASVGERGGQETQYF. DNA for the CDR3: TGTGCCAGCGTGGGGGAGCGGGGGGGTCAAGAGACCCAGTACTTC.

The CDR3 nucleotides read TGTGCTAGTGCCCCTGGTCGAGGGCGGACTGAAGCTTTCTTT. Its translation is CASAPGRGRTEAFF. The chain joins TRBV12-5 to TRBJ1-1, with unresolved D. The germline gives CDR1 LGHNT, CDR2 FRNRAP. V gave up 7 bases and J gave up 5 bases, with 17 bases separating them. The CDR3 spans 14 residues.

The chain employs TRBV7-9 and TRBJ2-1; 8 bases map to TRBD2. This CDR3 comprises 15 residues. Trimming removed 2 bases from V and 10 bases from J; junction bases left unmatched: 10. Germline V CDR1 and CDR2: SEHNR, FQNEAQ (reference sequence). The chain's CDR3 is CASSLSAAGGPEQFF. The CDR3 DNA follows: TGTGCCAGCAGCTTATCGGCGGCGGGGGGTCCAGAGCAGTTCTTC.

The chain links TRBV10-1 to TRBJ1-4; 10 bases line up with TRBD1. The length of the CDR3 is 14 residues. V was clipped by 5 bases and J by 8 bases; unmatched bases: 5. Germline V gives CDR1 WNHNN, CDR2 SYGVQD (reference sequence). In DNA, the CDR3 is TGCGCCAGCAGTACCGGGACAGGGGAGGAAAAACTGTTTTTT. The encoded protein is CASSTGTGEEKLFF.